What follows are 17 T cell receptor beta chains derived from one specimen sequenced in a study of CD8 T cells in ankylosing spondylitis. Study-level results: Seemingly distinctive of ankylosing spondylitis blood was a TCR beta motif formed by eight highly homologous variants.

TCRdb recomputed calls from the 5' RACE reads with MiXCR, one row per CDR3 protein. Found here are 400,000 to 450,000 distinct CDR3 sequences, approximately 17% of them singletons; the top ten hold 0.95% to 1.1%. For these TCRs, the target antigens are not known. The sequenced sample was blood, either unsorted or a sorted T cell fraction (not recorded which). These receptors came from a male donor with ankylosing spondylitis.

The table lists this clonotype with many counts. This sequence joins TRBV11-2 and TRBJ2-3; TRBD2 might be the D (5 bases). CDR3 length equals 14 residues. V lost 2 bases, J lost 3 bases, and 9 bases lay in between. Germline CDR1 and CDR2: SGHAT and FQNNGV. The CDR3 region is CASSLSQRTDTQYF. CDR3 bases: TGTGCCAGCAGCTTATCGCAGCGGACAGATACGCAGTATTTT.

The chain couples TRBV2 to TRBJ2-7; no reliable D call. From germline, CDR1 is SNHLY and CDR2 FYNNEI. The CDR3 is 12 residues long. Trimming left V 5 bases short and J 2 bases short, with 7 bases between. CDR3 residues: CASSRYPYEQYF. The DNA of the CDR3 is TGTGCCAGCAGTCGATACCCCTACGAGCAGTACTTC. Looking up the rest from reference TRBV2 and TRBJ2-7 gives the full variable domain: EPEVTQTPSHQVTQMGQEVILRCVPISNHLYFYWYRQILGQKVEFLVSFYNNEISEKSEIFDDQFSVERPDGSNFTLKIRSTKLEDSAMYFCASSRYPYEQYFGPGTRLTVT.

This chain connects TRBV7-2 to TRBJ2-1; possibly TRBD2 for D (7 bases). The CDR3 has 15 amino acids. Trimming cost V 3 bases and J 5 bases, with 14 bases left between them. Germline V CDR1 and CDR2: SGHTA, FQGNSA. CDR3 DNA: TGTGCCAGCAGCTTCCGGGGAGGGGGACACAATGAGCAGTTCTTC. As protein: CASSFRGGGHNEQFF.

This clonotype has more than one count but fewer than ten. The chain uses TRBV6-1 and TRBJ1-2, with TRBD1 matching 8 bases. Trimming took 6 bases from V and 1 from J; bases not matched to a gene: 4. Germline V gives CDR1 MNHNS, CDR2 SASEGT. The CDR3 contains 14 residues. The CDR3 nucleotides read TGTGCCAGCAGCCGGGACAGGAATAACTATGGCTACACCTTC. It encodes CASSRDRNNYGYTF.

This rearrangement joins TRBV28 to TRBJ2-2; D might be TRBD2 (6 bases). This CDR3 has 18 residues. Trimming took 5 bases from V and 2 from J, leaving 21 bases between them. The germline V gene has CDR1 MDHEN and CDR2 SYDVKM. The DNA for the CDR3 is TGTGCCAGCAGTCTCCCCCCTCGGCGGGGTGCCAACACCGGGGAGCTGTTTTTT. It encodes CASSLPPRRGANTGELFF.

A few counts support this clonotype. CDR3 protein: CATSRQRNTEAFF. CDR3 nucleotides: TGTGCCACCAGCAGACAGCGGAACACTGAAGCTTTCTTT. The chain employs TRBV15 and TRBJ1-1; unclear D gene. The CDR3 loop spans 13 amino acids. V lost 2 bases and J 1 base, leaving 5 bases between the germline ends. CDR1 is LNHNV, CDR2 YYDKDF, per germline (reference sequence).

This clonotype was recorded a few times. The V call is TRBV2, the J call TRBJ2-1; D call uncertain. Germline V gives CDR1 SNHLY, CDR2 FYNNEI. The CDR3 is 14 amino acids. V was cut by 6 bases and J by 2 bases, with 11 bases left in between. CDR3 in amino acids: CASRSGTAYNEQFF. CDR3 nucleotide sequence: TGTGCCAGCAGGTCGGGTACAGCCTACAATGAGCAGTTCTTC.

This clonotype appeared a few times. CDR3 residues: CASSLAASGGSRYLQYF. CDR3 sequence (DNA): TGTGCCAGCAGTTTAGCAGCTAGCGGGGGGTCCAGATATTTGCAGTATTTT. The chain recombines TRBV12-3 or TRBV12-4 with TRBJ2-3, with 11 bases that match TRBD2. The V gene end was trimmed by 0 bases and the J gene end by 11 bases; junction bases not matched to a gene: 13. This CDR3 has 17 residues.

The chain joins TRBV20-1 to TRBJ2-5; TRBD2 matches at 9 bases. The CDR3 consists of 16 residues. The germline gives CDR1 DFQATT, CDR2 SNEGSKA (reference sequence). Germline trimming cut 1 base from V and 2 bases from J; bases unmatched to any gene: 8. CDR3 DNA sequence: TGCAGTGCTAGAGTTCGACTAGCGGCTAAACAAGAGACCCAGTACTTC. Residues: CSARVRLAAKQETQYF.

This rearrangement joins TRBV6-7 to TRBJ1-5; D may be TRBD1 (5 bases). TRBV6-7 qualifies as an ORF whose function is uncertain. This CDR3 is built from 16 residues. Trimming pared 0 bases from V and 8 bases from J, leaving 17 bases between. CDR3 sequence (DNA): TGTGCCAGCAGTTACTCCGGAGGACTTTCGGGGGAGCCCCAGCATTTT. This translates into CASSYSGGLSGEPQHF.

The chain combines TRBV20-1 with TRBJ1-3; 8 nucleotides align to TRBD1. Trimming took 5 bases from V and 0 from J; bases not matched to a gene: 3. Per the germline V gene, CDR1 is DFQATT and CDR2 is SNEGSKA (reference sequence). The CDR3 spans 14 residues. DNA for the CDR3: TGCAGTGCTGGTGACAGGGGCTCTGGAAACACCATATATTTT. This encodes CSAGDRGSGNTIYF.

This clonotype was seen a few times. V gene TRBV3-1 combines with J gene TRBJ1-6; weak D call: TRBD1 (5 bases). Germline V gives CDR1 LGHDT, CDR2 YNNKEL (reference sequence). Trimming took off 1 base at V and 7 bases at J, with 17 bases between the two ends. The CDR3 sequence is 17 residues long. CDR3 loop: CASSQGIWRQGNSPLHF. The CDR3 DNA reads TGTGCCAGCAGCCAAGGTATTTGGAGGCAGGGAAATTCACCCCTCCACTTT.

This clonotype was picked up a small number of times. The chain employs TRBV3-1 and TRBJ1-1, with D perhaps matching TRBD1 (6 bases). There are 13 residues in the CDR3. The V gene's germline CDR1 is LGHDT and CDR2 YNNKEL (reference sequence). V lost 3 bases and J 7 bases, leaving 12 bases between the germline ends. The CDR3 is CASSQLQGDEAFF. CDR3 nucleotides: TGTGCCAGCAGCCAGTTACAGGGCGATGAAGCTTTCTTT.

Only one count was recorded for this clonotype. The chain uses TRBV18 and TRBJ1-5, with D perhaps TRBD1 (5 bases). The CDR3 extends over 13 amino acids. Germline V CDR1 and CDR2: KGHSH, LQKENI. Trimming cost V 3 bases and J 5 bases, with 8 bases left between them. The CDR3 here is CASSPDSDQPQHF. CDR3 DNA: TGTGCCAGCTCACCTGACAGCGATCAGCCCCAGCATTTT.

The rearrangement links TRBV6-1 to TRBJ1-6; D is possibly TRBD1 (5 bases). V lost 7 bases to trimming and J lost 9 bases, with 19 bases between them. Germline V gene data show CDR1 as MNHNS and CDR2 as SASEGT. This CDR3 comprises 15 residues. The CDR3 DNA sequence: TGTGCCAGCACCACGGGGGGGACGCCCAGTTCACCCCTCCACTTT. It specifies CASTTGGTPSSPLHF.

The V and J genes are TRBV20-1 and TRBJ2-4; perhaps D is TRBD1 or TRBD2 (5 bases each). Trimming took 3 bases from V and 1 from J, leaving 16 bases between them. Germline V gene lookup returns CDR1 DFQATT and CDR2 SNEGSKA (reference sequence). The CDR3 has 16 amino acids. In DNA, the CDR3 is TGCAGTGCTAGGGGTTATGGGGGATGGGCCAAAAACATTCAGTACTTC. It translates to CSARGYGGWAKNIQYF.

In this sample, this clonotype turned up a few times. V is TRBV20-1 and J is TRBJ1-2, with unresolved D. The germline CDR1 and CDR2 sequences are DFQATT and SNEGSKA (reference sequence). V lost 0 bases and J 5 bases, leaving 10 bases between the germline ends. The length of the CDR3 is 13 residues. CDR3 residues: CSARDLWQYGYTF. CDR3 DNA sequence: TGCAGTGCTAGAGATCTGTGGCAGTATGGCTACACCTTC.